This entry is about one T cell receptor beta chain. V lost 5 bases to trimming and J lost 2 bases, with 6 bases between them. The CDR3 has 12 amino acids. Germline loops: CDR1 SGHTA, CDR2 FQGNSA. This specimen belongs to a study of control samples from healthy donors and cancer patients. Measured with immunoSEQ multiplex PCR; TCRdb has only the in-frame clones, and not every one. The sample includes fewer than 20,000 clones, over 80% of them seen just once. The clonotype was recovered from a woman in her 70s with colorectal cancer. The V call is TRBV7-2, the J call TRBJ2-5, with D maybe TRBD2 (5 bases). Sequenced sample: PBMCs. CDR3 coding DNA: TGTGCCAGCAGCACTAGGCAAGAGACCCAGTACTTC. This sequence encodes CASSTRQETQYF. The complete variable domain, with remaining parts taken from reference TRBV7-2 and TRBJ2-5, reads GAGVSQSPSNKVTEKGKDVELRCDPISGHTALYWYRQSLGQGLEFLIYFQGNSAPDKSGLPSDRFSAERTGGSVSTLTIQRTQQEDSAVYLCASSTRQETQYFGPGTRLLVL.